This passage covers 25 T cell receptor beta chains from one sample sequenced in a study of early T cells in non-severe SARS-CoV-2 infection. MiXCR was run by TCRdb on the 5' RACE reads, yielding one entry per CDR3 protein. In the table there are tens of thousands of distinct CDR3 sequences, under 10% of which are singletons. Material for sequencing was whole blood. Receptor source: an adult who was a healthcare worker with PCR-confirmed SARS-CoV-2 infection or an uninfected control (not recorded which).

This clonotype was seen repeatedly, ten times or more. The chain links TRBV10-3 to TRBJ2-7; 13 positions match TRBD2. There are 16 residues in the CDR3. With V trimmed by 6 bases and J by 1 base, 6 bases remained unmatched. CDR1 and CDR2 (germline): ENHRY, SYGVKD. CDR3: CAIRNPGLAGSYEQYF. DNA for the CDR3: TGTGCCATCAGGAACCCGGGACTAGCGGGATCCTACGAGCAGTACTTC.

This clonotype has more than one count but fewer than ten. The J gene is TRBJ1-2, the V gene TRBV19; TRBD1 aligns across 8 bases. The CDR3 runs to 14 residues. The germline V gene has CDR1 LNHDA and CDR2 SQIVND (reference sequence). After removal of 5 bases from V and 6 bases from J, the junction contained 8 bases not matched to a gene. CDR3 sequence (DNA): TGTGCCAGTAGTTCAATGGGACAGGAGGATGGCTACACCTTC. This sequence encodes CASSSMGQEDGYTF.

This clonotype occurred many times. The chain joins TRBV20-1 to TRBJ2-2, with 7 bases fitting TRBD1. The germline V gene has CDR1 DFQATT and CDR2 SNEGSKA (reference sequence). After removal of 2 bases from V and 3 bases from J, the junction contained 6 bases not matched to a gene. The CDR3 length is 15 residues. In DNA, the CDR3 is TGCAGTGCTAGAATCCAGGGGGTGGACACCGGGGAGCTGTTTTTT. It encodes CSARIQGVDTGELFF.

The table lists this clonotype with many counts. V and J are TRBV5-6 and TRBJ2-2, with D hard to call. Trimming stripped 4 bases from V and 1 base from J, with 11 bases between. The CDR3 extends over 15 amino acids. Per germline, CDR1 SGHDT and CDR2 YYEEEE. The CDR3 region has the DNA TGTGCCAGCAGCCGAGACTGGGGGAACACCGGGGAGCTGTTTTTT. Residues: CASSRDWGNTGELFF.

In this sample, this clonotype turned up many times. This sequence joins TRBV4-2 and TRBJ1-5; tentative D call: TRBD1 (5 bases). The CDR3 covers 15 residues. Trimming shortened V by 4 bases and J by 7 bases, and 17 bases separated the two germline ends. Germline CDR1 and CDR2: LGHNA and YNFKEQ. DNA of the CDR3: TGTGCCAGCAGCCTTACGGGGCAGTCTGGCCAGCCCCAGCATTTT. As protein: CASSLTGQSGQPQHF.

This clonotype was seen at least ten times. The chain is built from TRBV12-3 or TRBV12-4 and TRBJ2-5; 11 bases map to TRBD2. The CDR3 runs to 15 residues. J lost 5 bases, V lost 1 base, and 3 bases had no gene match. CDR3: CASSLVTSGTETQYF. DNA for the CDR3: TGTGCCAGCAGTTTAGTGACTAGCGGGACGGAGACCCAGTACTTC.

The chain links TRBV7-2 to TRBJ2-7, with D perhaps assigned TRBD1 or TRBD2 (6 bases each). This CDR3 spans 16 amino acids. The V end lost 6 bases, the J end lost 2 bases, and 20 bases lay between the germline ends. The germline V gene has CDR1 SGHTA and CDR2 FQGNSA. The CDR3 sequence is CASSFSWGAPTYEQYF. In DNA, the CDR3 is TGTGCCAGCAGTTTTTCGTGGGGGGCCCCAACCTACGAGCAGTACTTC.

The chain employs TRBV29-1 and TRBJ2-3, with 7 bases that match TRBD1. Germline V lookup: CDR1 SQVTM, CDR2 ANQGSEA. This CDR3 is 12 amino acids long. After removal of 5 bases from V and 4 bases from J, the junction contained 3 bases not matched to a gene. As DNA, the CDR3 is TGCAGCGTTAAAAGGGGGCCAGATACGCAGTATTTT. Protein: CSVKRGPDTQYF.

This clonotype was picked up many times. In DNA form, the CDR3 reads TGCGCCAGCGGACACAGCACAGATACGCAGTATTTT. Encoded protein: CASGHSTDTQYF. The chain uses TRBV5-1 and TRBJ2-3; TRBD1 is a possible D gene (5 bases). Germline-derived CDR1 and CDR2 are SGHRS and YFSETQ. The CDR3 has 12 amino acids. Trimming shortened V by 7 bases and J by 0 bases, and 6 bases separated the two germline ends.

The genes are TRBV11-1 and TRBJ2-1, with D possibly being TRBD2 (5 bases). This CDR3 has 15 amino acids. CDR1 and CDR2 from the germline V gene are SGHAT and FQDESV (reference sequence). V lost 2 bases, J lost 10 bases, and 18 bases lay in between. The CDR3 DNA follows: TGTGCCAGCAGCTTATTCGGACTCTCACGGCCCGAGCAGTTCTTC. Translated: CASSLFGLSRPEQFF.

This clonotype was detected many times. The CDR3 nucleotides are TGCGCCACGGGGACTAGCGGGAGTGGCAATGAGCAGTTCTTC. It codes for CATGTSGSGNEQFF. The chain employs TRBV10-2 and TRBJ2-1, with TRBD2 matching 14 bases. Germline CDR1 and CDR2: WSHSY and SAAADI. The ends lost 10 bases at V and 6 bases at J; junction bases unmatched: 5. CDR3 length: 14 residues.

The table lists this clonotype with many counts. The chain combines TRBV10-3 with TRBJ1-1; D is perhaps TRBD1 (5 bases). Germline CDR1 ENHRY, CDR2 SYGVKD. V lost 6 bases, J lost 4 bases, and 15 bases lay in between. The length of the CDR3 is 14 residues. CDR3: CAISPGSRSTEAFF. CDR3 nucleotides: TGTGCCATCAGCCCAGGGTCGAGGAGCACTGAAGCTTTCTTT.

The chain joins TRBV5-5 to TRBJ1-4; D gene uncertain. The CDR3 runs 13 residues. The ends were cut back, 2 bases at V and 4 bases at J, with 6 bases in the middle. The germline gives CDR1 SGHKS, CDR2 YYEKEE (reference sequence). This CDR3 reads CASSFDDNEKLFF. As DNA, the CDR3 is TGTGCCAGCAGCTTTGACGATAATGAAAAACTGTTTTTT.

The V and J genes are TRBV12-3 or TRBV12-4 and TRBJ1-2, with D possibly matching TRBD1 (5 bases). V gave up 0 bases and J gave up 4 bases, with 12 bases separating them. The CDR3 is 15 residues long. This CDR3 is CASSLAGQPAYGYTF. CDR3 nucleotide sequence: TGTGCCAGCAGTTTAGCGGGGCAACCCGCCTATGGCTACACCTTC.

This clonotype was seen a handful of times. J is TRBJ2-2 and V is TRBV19, with 9 bases matching TRBD1. This CDR3 spans 15 amino acids. J gave up 6 bases and V 5 bases, and 7 bases lay outside the gene matches. The germline V gene encodes CDR1 LNHDA and CDR2 SQIVND (reference sequence). The CDR3 DNA reads TGTGCCAGTAGTCCGACAGGGGGTTCATCCGGGGAGCTGTTTTTT. It codes for CASSPTGGSSGELFF.

This clonotype was found many times. This chain links TRBV10-2 with TRBJ2-7; 10 bases are a match to TRBD1. Germline CDR1 is WSHSY and CDR2 is SAAADI. This CDR3 is built from 14 residues. V gave up 4 bases and J gave up 6 bases; unmatched junction bases: 6. The CDR3 reads CASSGDRGMAEQYF. CDR3 coding DNA: TGCGCCAGCAGTGGGGACAGGGGAATGGCCGAGCAGTACTTC.

This clonotype was seen only a few times. The chain combines TRBV11-2 with TRBJ1-1; D remains ambiguous. Trimming left V 0 bases short and J 1 base short, with 9 bases between. The CDR3 loop spans 15 amino acids. CDR1 is SGHAT and CDR2 is FQNNGV in the germline V gene. The CDR3 protein is CASSLEAGRNTEAFF. The DNA of the CDR3 is TGTGCCAGCAGCTTAGAAGCCGGACGGAACACTGAAGCTTTCTTT.

This clonotype was counted ten times or more. The rearrangement joins TRBV7-6 to TRBJ2-2; D is undetermined. V was trimmed by 2 bases and J by 0 bases, leaving 16 bases between them. The germline CDR1 and CDR2 sequences are SGHVS and FNYEAQ. The CDR3 covers 18 residues. DNA for the CDR3: TGTGCCAGCAGCTTAAGCGCCCCGTCTTTCGCGAACACCGGGGAGCTGTTTTTT. The encoded protein is CASSLSAPSFANTGELFF.

This clonotype was detected many times. The chain recombines TRBV7-6 with TRBJ1-6; the D gene is possibly TRBD1 (6 bases). Germline-derived CDR1 and CDR2 are SGHVS and FNYEAQ. This CDR3 spans 16 amino acids. Trimming removed 2 bases at V and 8 bases at J, with 16 bases between. CDR3 nucleotides: TGTGCCAGCAGCTTACTAATGGGGGGCGTTGATTCACCCCTCCACTTT. This sequence encodes CASSLLMGGVDSPLHF.

This clonotype was observed a few times. The chain employs TRBV19 and TRBJ2-2; possibly TRBD1 or TRBD2 for D (6 bases each). V gave up 2 bases and J gave up 4 bases, with 8 bases separating them. Per the germline V gene, CDR1 is LNHDA and CDR2 is SQIVND (reference sequence). The CDR3 is 14 amino acids. Here the CDR3 DNA reads TGTGCCAGTAGTATATCGGGGGCCACCGGGGAGCTGTTTTTT. Amino acids: CASSISGATGELFF.

V gene TRBV5-1 combines with J gene TRBJ2-3, with D possibly called TRBD1 or TRBD2 (5 bases each). The CDR3 has 13 residues. The germline gives CDR1 SGHRS, CDR2 YFSETQ. The ends were cut back, 3 bases at V and 5 bases at J, with 10 bases in the middle. The CDR3 nucleotides read TGCGCCAGCAGCTCCGGGGCGGGAGATACGCAGTATTTT. Translating it yields CASSSGAGDTQYF.

The chain joins TRBV2 to TRBJ1-1; D may be TRBD1 (5 bases). The germline V gene encodes CDR1 SNHLY and CDR2 FYNNEI. The CDR3 is 11 amino acids. Trimming left V 5 bases short and J 11 bases short, with 12 bases between. This CDR3 is CASSPSRDAFF. CDR3 bases: TGTGCCAGCAGTCCGTCCAGGGACGCTTTCTTT. Filled out from reference TRBV2 and TRBJ1-1, the complete variable domain reads EPEVTQTPSHQVTQMGQEVILRCVPISNHLYFYWYRQILGQKVEFLVSFYNNEISEKSEIFDDQFSVERPDGSNFTLKIRSTKLEDSAMYFCASSPSRDAFFGQGTRLTVV.

The table lists this clonotype with many counts. CDR3 protein: CASSLVGIQETQYF. The CDR3 DNA reads TGTGCCAGCAGCTTAGTGGGCATCCAGGAGACCCAGTACTTC. The V and J genes are TRBV7-2 and TRBJ2-5; no firm D call. The CDR3 covers 14 residues. Trimming stripped 1 base from V and 5 bases from J, with 11 bases between. Germline loops: CDR1 SGHTA, CDR2 FQGNSA.

This chain joins TRBV6-5 and TRBJ2-1; D gene unclear. The CDR3 totals 15 residues. CDR1 is MNHEY, CDR2 SVGAGI, per germline. The V end was cut by 0 bases, the J end by 5 bases, with 11 bases between. In nucleotides, the CDR3 is TGTGCCAGCAGTTACTCGCATGACCGGGACAATGAGCAGTTCTTC. This codes for CASSYSHDRDNEQFF.

J is TRBJ2-3 and V is TRBV6-5; D is perhaps TRBD1 (6 bases). CDR3 size: 15 residues. Trimming took off 6 bases at V and 1 base at J, with 14 bases between the two ends. The germline gives CDR1 MNHEY, CDR2 SVGAGI. The CDR3 is CASRYRAIGTDTQYF. The CDR3 DNA reads TGTGCCAGCAGGTACAGGGCTATCGGCACAGATACGCAGTATTTT.